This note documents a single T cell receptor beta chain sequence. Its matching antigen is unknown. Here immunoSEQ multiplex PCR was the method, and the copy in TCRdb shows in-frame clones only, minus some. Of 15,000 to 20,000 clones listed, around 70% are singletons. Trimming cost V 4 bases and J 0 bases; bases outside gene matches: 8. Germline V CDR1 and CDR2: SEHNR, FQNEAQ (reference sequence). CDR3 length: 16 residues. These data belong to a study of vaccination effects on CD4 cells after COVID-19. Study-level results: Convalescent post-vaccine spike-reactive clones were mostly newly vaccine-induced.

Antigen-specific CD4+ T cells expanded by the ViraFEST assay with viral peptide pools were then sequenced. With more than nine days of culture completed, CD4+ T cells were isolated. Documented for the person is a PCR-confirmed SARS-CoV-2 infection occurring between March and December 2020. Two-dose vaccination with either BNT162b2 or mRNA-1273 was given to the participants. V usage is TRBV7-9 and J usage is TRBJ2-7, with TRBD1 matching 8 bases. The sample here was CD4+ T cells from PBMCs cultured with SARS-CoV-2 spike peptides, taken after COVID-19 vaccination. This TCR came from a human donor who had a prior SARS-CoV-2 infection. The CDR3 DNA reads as TGTGCCAGCAGCTGGCCGGGACAGGAACGCTCCTACGAGCAGTACTTC. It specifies CASSWPGQERSYEQYF.